These T cell receptor beta chains were read from a single sample in a study of blood T cells in healthy people across ages. TCRdb independently ran MiXCR on the 5' RACE reads; one entry per CDR3 protein. The profile shows roughly 800,000 distinct CDR3 sequences, 55% to 70% of them singletons. Sequenced input: blood. Receptors originate from a man aged 25 to 40 in good health. Both conserved end residues are part of each CDR3. Fields, in order: J gene, clone size, V gene, D gene, CDR3 length, CDR3 DNA, CDR3 protein. A D gene is named only where the DNA matches it firmly. Not all rows give a size; the values are once, few, many and, for expanded clones, a class.

J: TRBJ2-7
size: -
V: TRBV20-1
D: -
length: 14
DNA: TGCAGTGCTGGAACCATTAGCGGATCGTACGAGCAGTACTTC
CDR3: CSAGTISGSYEQYF

J: TRBJ1-2
size: -
V: TRBV3-1
D: TRBD1
length: 15
DNA: TGTGCCAGCAGCCAAGACGGGACAGGGAGGCATGGCTACACCTTC
CDR3: CASSQDGTGRHGYTF

J: TRBJ2-3
size: -
V: TRBV25-1
D: -
length: 14
DNA: TGTGCCAGCAGTTGGGAAGGAGTTACAGATACGCAGTATTTT
CDR3: CASSWEGVTDTQYF

J: TRBJ2-5
size: few
V: TRBV6-2/TRBV6-3
D: -
length: 13
DNA: TGTGCCAGCAGTTGGTACGGGGCAGAGACCCAGTACTTC
CDR3: CASSWYGAETQYF

J: TRBJ2-7
size: -
V: TRBV10-3
D: -
length: 14
DNA: TGTGCCATCAGTGAAGAGTTGAATTACAATGAGCAGTACTTC
CDR3: CAISEELNYNEQYF

J: TRBJ2-5
size: few
V: TRBV5-1
D: -
length: 14
DNA: TGCGCCAGCAGCTTGGACACCCGGGGGGAGACCCAGTACTTC
CDR3: CASSLDTRGETQYF

J: TRBJ2-3
size: -
V: TRBV20-1
D: TRBD1
length: 14
DNA: TGCAGTGCTAGAAGGACAGGGGCGCCAGATACGCAGTATTTT
CDR3: CSARRTGAPDTQYF

J: TRBJ2-5
size: -
V: TRBV23-1
D: TRBD2
length: 14
DNA: TGCGCCAGCCGCGATGCTAGCGGACCCCTGACCCAGTACTTC
CDR3: CASRDASGPLTQYF

J: TRBJ2-1
size: once
V: TRBV29-1
D: -
length: 13
DNA: TGCAGCGTTGCTCCACCTAGGACAGCGGTCCGGTTCTTC
CDR3: CSVAPPRTAVRFF

J: TRBJ2-3
size: -
V: TRBV20-1
D: -
length: 16
DNA: TGCAGTGCTAGAGGTGACCGGGACTTTACCACAGATACGCAGTATTTT
CDR3: CSARGDRDFTTDTQYF

J: TRBJ2-7
size: -
V: TRBV3-1
D: TRBD1
length: 16
DNA: TGTGCCAGCAGCCAAGTCCCCCCGGGACAGACCTACGAGCAGTACTTC
CDR3: CASSQVPPGQTYEQYF

J: TRBJ2-7
size: few
V: TRBV7-2
D: TRBD2
length: 14
DNA: TGTGCCAGCAAAGGGGAGGGGAGCTCCTACGAGCAGTACTTC
CDR3: CASKGEGSSYEQYF

J: TRBJ2-1
size: few
V: TRBV7-2
D: -
length: 11
DNA: TGTGCCAGCAGCCGATTCAATGAGCAGTTCTTC
CDR3: CASSRFNEQFF

J: TRBJ2-1
size: -
V: TRBV18
D: -
length: 13
DNA: TGTGCCAGCTCACCGGAGTTGTACAATGAGCAGTTCTTC
CDR3: CASSPELYNEQFF

J: TRBJ1-2
size: few
V: TRBV28
D: -
length: 13
DNA: TGTGCCAGCAGATCGGGGGTTCGCTATGGCTACACCTTC
CDR3: CASRSGVRYGYTF

J: TRBJ2-6
size: -
V: TRBV2
D: -
length: 14
DNA: TGTGCCATGACGGACCTCTCTGGGGCCAACGTCCTGACTTTC
CDR3: CAMTDLSGANVLTF

J: TRBJ2-1
size: once
V: TRBV7-9
D: TRBD1
length: 14
DNA: TGTGCCAGCAGCCGGACAGGGCTGAGGAATGAGCAGTTCTTC
CDR3: CASSRTGLRNEQFF

J: TRBJ2-7
size: -
V: TRBV6-1
D: -
length: 13
DNA: TGTGCCAGCAGTGGACAACAGCACTACGAGCAGTACTTC
CDR3: CASSGQQHYEQYF

J: TRBJ2-3
size: -
V: TRBV20-1
D: -
length: 14
DNA: TGCAGTGCTAGAGACGGACTTAGCACAGATACGCAGTATTTT
CDR3: CSARDGLSTDTQYF

J: TRBJ2-5
size: -
V: TRBV20-1
D: TRBD1
length: 15
DNA: TGCAGTGCTTCCTCCGAGACAGGGGTGGAGGGGACCCAGTACTTC
CDR3: CSASSETGVEGTQYF

J: TRBJ2-7
size: -
V: TRBV18
D: -
length: 13
DNA: TGTGCCAGCCTACCTGAAAACTCCTACGAGCAGTACTTC
CDR3: CASLPENSYEQYF

J: TRBJ2-5
size: -
V: TRBV29-1
D: -
length: 12
DNA: TGCAGCGTTGAAGCCGGGTTTGGGACCCAGTACTTC
CDR3: CSVEAGFGTQYF

J: TRBJ1-1
size: -
V: TRBV20-1
D: -
length: 12
DNA: TGCAGTGCTAGACGGCCCCAGCTGGCAGCTTTCTTT
CDR3: CSARRPQLAAFF

J: TRBJ2-1
size: -
V: TRBV7-9
D: -
length: 15
DNA: TGTGCCAGCAGTCGGGGGGCGAGCTCCTACAATGAGCAGTTCTTC
CDR3: CASSRGASSYNEQFF

J: TRBJ2-3
size: -
V: TRBV7-2
D: -
length: 15
DNA: TGTGCCAGCAGCTTTCGGGCGGGCTTCACAGATACGCAGTATTTT
CDR3: CASSFRAGFTDTQYF

J: TRBJ1-2
size: few
V: TRBV12-3/TRBV12-4
D: TRBD1
length: 14
DNA: TGTGCCAGCAGCCCGTTTGGACAGGGTCAGGGCTACACCTTC
CDR3: CASSPFGQGQGYTF

J: TRBJ2-7
size: -
V: TRBV12-3/TRBV12-4
D: -
length: 14
DNA: TGTGCCAGCAGTTTACCGGGACCAGCTCCCGAGCAGTACTTC
CDR3: CASSLPGPAPEQYF

J: TRBJ2-1
size: few
V: TRBV27
D: -
length: 14
DNA: TGTGCCAGCAGTCTCAGGGATAATCGGGGTGAGCAGTTCTTC
CDR3: CASSLRDNRGEQFF

J: TRBJ1-1
size: -
V: TRBV29-1
D: TRBD1
length: 13
DNA: TGCAGCGTCATGGGGGACAGGAACACTGAAGCTTTCTTT
CDR3: CSVMGDRNTEAFF

J: TRBJ1-5
size: -
V: TRBV27
D: -
length: 14
DNA: TGTGCCAGCAGTAGGGTGGGGGGCAATCAGCCCCAGCATTTT
CDR3: CASSRVGGNQPQHF

J: TRBJ2-5
size: -
V: TRBV4-3
D: TRBD1
length: 16
DNA: TGCGCCAGCAGCCTAAAAATAGGACAGGGAGGAGAGACCCAGTACTTC
CDR3: CASSLKIGQGGETQYF

J: TRBJ2-1
size: -
V: TRBV20-1
D: -
length: 15
DNA: TGCAGTGCTAGAATTTCGCCTGTGTCCGACAATGAGCAGTTCTTC
CDR3: CSARISPVSDNEQFF

J: TRBJ2-4
size: -
V: TRBV20-1
D: TRBD1
length: 16
DNA: TGCAGTGCTAGAGATGTGACAGGGGGAGCCAAAAACATTCAGTACTTC
CDR3: CSARDVTGGAKNIQYF

J: TRBJ2-7
size: -
V: TRBV7-8
D: -
length: 15
DNA: TGTGCCAGCAGGTACGAAAGCGGAAACTTCTACGAGCAGTACTTC
CDR3: CASRYESGNFYEQYF

J: TRBJ2-1
size: -
V: TRBV6-5
D: -
length: 15
DNA: TGTGCCAGCAGTTCCGCCACACGGAGCTCCTACGAGCAGTTCTTC
CDR3: CASSSATRSSYEQFF

J: TRBJ2-3
size: -
V: TRBV13
D: TRBD2
length: 17
DNA: TGTGCCAGCAGCCCACTAGCGGGAGGGCCTCTTCCAGATACGCAGTATTTT
CDR3: CASSPLAGGPLPDTQYF

J: TRBJ2-7
size: -
V: TRBV6-1
D: -
length: 16
DNA: TGTGCCAGCGCGGGGAACGAGCTGGACAGGAACTACGAGCAGTACTTC
CDR3: CASAGNELDRNYEQYF

J: TRBJ2-5
size: few
V: TRBV3-1
D: -
length: 16
DNA: TGTGCCAGCAGCCAAACAGCGGGTTGGTACCAAGAGACCCAGTACTTC
CDR3: CASSQTAGWYQETQYF

J: TRBJ2-6
size: -
V: TRBV6-2/TRBV6-3
D: -
length: 16
DNA: TGTGCCAGTGAAGAACAGGGGACTACTGGGGCCAACGTCCTGACTTTC
CDR3: CASEEQGTTGANVLTF

J: TRBJ2-5
size: -
V: TRBV29-1
D: -
length: 13
DNA: TGCAGCGTTCATCAGGTCGATAGAGAGACCCAGTACTTC
CDR3: CSVHQVDRETQYF

J: TRBJ1-1
size: -
V: TRBV2
D: -
length: 11
DNA: TGTGCCAGCAGTGAGGTAACTGAAGCTTTCTTT
CDR3: CASSEVTEAFF

J: TRBJ2-1
size: -
V: TRBV5-6
D: TRBD2
length: 11
DNA: TGTGCCAGCAGCTTGCGGGAGGTCAAGTTCTTC
CDR3: CASSLREVKFF

J: TRBJ2-3
size: -
V: TRBV7-2
D: -
length: 15
DNA: TGTGCCAGCAGCCCCGTGGACAGCCGCACAGATACGCAGTATTTT
CDR3: CASSPVDSRTDTQYF

J: TRBJ2-1
size: few
V: TRBV21-1
D: -
length: 15
DNA: -
CDR3: CAMVVGCGSYNEQFF

J: TRBJ2-3
size: few
V: TRBV12-3/TRBV12-4
D: TRBD2
length: 16
DNA: TGTGCCAGCAGATCCAGTAGCGGGAGGGCGCGGGATACGCAGTATTTT
CDR3: CASRSSSGRARDTQYF

J: TRBJ2-2
size: -
V: TRBV4-2
D: TRBD2
length: 17
DNA: TGTGCCAGCAGCCAAGTTTTCGGGGGGGTTTTAACCGGGGAGCTGTTTTTT
CDR3: CASSQVFGGVLTGELFF

J: TRBJ2-1
size: -
V: TRBV7-2
D: -
length: 11
DNA: TGTGCCAGCAGCTCGTTTGATGAGCAGTTCTTC
CDR3: CASSSFDEQFF

J: TRBJ2-7
size: -
V: TRBV10-3
D: TRBD2
length: 12
DNA: TGTGCCATCGGCGGGGGGAGATACGAGCAGTACTTC
CDR3: CAIGGGRYEQYF

J: TRBJ1-4
size: -
V: TRBV27
D: -
length: 15
DNA: TGTGCCAGCAGTCTACGGTTGACAACTAATGAAAAACTGTTTTTT
CDR3: CASSLRLTTNEKLFF

J: TRBJ1-2
size: few
V: TRBV20-1
D: -
length: 15
DNA: TGCAGTGCTAGTTCCTCCCTAAGCACTAACTATGGCTACACCTTC
CDR3: CSASSSLSTNYGYTF

J: TRBJ2-1
size: -
V: TRBV3-1
D: TRBD2
length: 17
DNA: TGTGCCAGCAGCCAATTCAGTAGCGGGGGGGCCCGGAATGAGCAGTTCTTC
CDR3: CASSQFSSGGARNEQFF

J: TRBJ2-5
size: few
V: TRBV20-1
D: TRBD2
length: 16
DNA: TGCAGTGCTAGAGATCAGACTAGCGGGGCCCTGGAGACCCAGTACTTC
CDR3: CSARDQTSGALETQYF

J: TRBJ2-7
size: -
V: TRBV28
D: -
length: 12
DNA: TGTGCCAGCAGTTTTCAGTTTTACGAGCAGTACTTC
CDR3: CASSFQFYEQYF

J: TRBJ2-7
size: -
V: TRBV20-1
D: TRBD2
length: 14
DNA: TGCAGTGCTAGTTTACTAGCGGGAGAGGTCGAGCAGTACTTC
CDR3: CSASLLAGEVEQYF

J: TRBJ2-7
size: -
V: TRBV20-1
D: -
length: 18
DNA: TGCAGTGCTAAAGGAGGGGGCCAAAGCGGGAGAGGAACCTACGAGCAGTACTTC
CDR3: CSAKGGGQSGRGTYEQYF